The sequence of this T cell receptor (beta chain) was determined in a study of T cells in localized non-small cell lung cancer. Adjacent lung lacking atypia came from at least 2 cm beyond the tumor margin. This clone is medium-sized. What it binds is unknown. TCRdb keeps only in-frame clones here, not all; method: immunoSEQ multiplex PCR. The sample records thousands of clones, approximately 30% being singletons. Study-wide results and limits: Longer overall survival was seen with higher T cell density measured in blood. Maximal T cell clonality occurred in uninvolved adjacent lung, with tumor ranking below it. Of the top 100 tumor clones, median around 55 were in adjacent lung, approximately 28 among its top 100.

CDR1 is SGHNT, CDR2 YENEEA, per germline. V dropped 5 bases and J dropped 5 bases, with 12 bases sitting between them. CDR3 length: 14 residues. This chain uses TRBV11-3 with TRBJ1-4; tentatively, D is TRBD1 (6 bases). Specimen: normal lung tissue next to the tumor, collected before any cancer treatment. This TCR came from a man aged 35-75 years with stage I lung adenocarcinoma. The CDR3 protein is CASSKDSLNEKLFF. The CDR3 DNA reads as TGTGCCAGCAGCAAGGACAGCTTAAATGAAAAACTGTTTTTT.